The 19 T cell receptor beta chains in this list originate from one sample, sequenced in a study of T cell repertoires in cytomegalovirus infection (dated 2019 in TCRdb). Their specific antigens are unknown. Sequencing instrument: Illumina HiSeq 1500. The public reads were run again by TCRdb, first through fastp at Q25 and then through MiXCR, and only productive beta chains were kept. Under each unique CDR3 protein, matching rows form one entry showing the most common genes and DNA. This sample comprises about 700,000 distinct CDR3 sequences, roughly a third of them detected only once. The ten largest clonotypes hold about 20% of the sample. The sample's treatment or condition label, in plain terms: in vitro stimulation with specific CMV peptide epitopes to enrich CMV-specific T cells. The sequences come from cultured PBMCs, collected from culture after CMV antigen stimulation. These receptors originate from a human donor in good health (CMV status not recorded). Some clones in this sample may be carry-over from other donors' samples.

The J gene is TRBJ2-1, the V gene TRBV27; D remains unclear. CDR3 length equals 17 residues. Germline V gene data show CDR1 as MNHEY and CDR2 as SMNVEV (reference sequence). V lost 3 bases, J lost 2 bases, and 17 bases lay in between. Here the CDR3 reads CASSLMGNSGTYNEQFF. CDR3 sequence (DNA): TGTGCCAGCAGTTTGATGGGGAACTCGGGCACCTACAATGAGCAGTTCTTC.

This chain joins TRBV5-3 and TRBJ1-2; D unclear. TRBV5-3 is sorted into the ORF group, with uncertain function. V lost 8 bases and J 1 base, leaving 12 bases between the germline ends. This CDR3 spans 13 amino acids. In DNA, the CDR3 is TGTGCCAGCAGCCCCGACCTTAACTATGGCTACACCTTC. It codes for CASSPDLNYGYTF.

The chain has TRBV12-3 or TRBV12-4 and TRBJ2-1, with a weak D call TRBD2 (6 bases). The CDR3 is made up of 15 amino acids. V lost 5 bases and J lost 4, with 15 bases in between. CDR3 protein: CASSLPQAGYNEQFF. The CDR3 DNA reads TGTGCCAGCAGTCTACCACAAGCGGGTTACAATGAGCAGTTCTTC.

The sample holds a few counts of this clonotype. The V call is TRBV7-9, the J call TRBJ1-2, with TRBD1 matching over 10 bases. The CDR3 runs 15 residues. Germline CDR1 is SEHNR and CDR2 is FQNEAQ (reference sequence). Trimming removed 5 bases from V and 5 bases from J; junction bases left unmatched: 8. CDR3 loop: CASSRRDRGRYGYTF. The CDR3 nucleotides read TGTGCCAGCAGCAGACGGGACAGGGGACGGTATGGCTACACCTTC.

This clonotype was observed at least ten times. This rearrangement joins TRBV7-2 to TRBJ1-2, with D possibly TRBD1 on 5 matching bases. Germline V gene sequence: CDR1 SGHTA, CDR2 FQGNSA. V was clipped by 4 bases and J by 4 bases, with 13 bases between them. The CDR3 is 14 amino acids. The CDR3 sequence is CASSSEQGIYGYTF. In nucleotides, the CDR3 is TGTGCCAGCAGCTCAGAGCAGGGAATCTATGGCTACACCTTC.

This clonotype was found once. The chain joins TRBV5-1 to TRBJ2-4; TRBD2 aligns across 7 bases. The germline CDR1 and CDR2 sequences are SGHRS and YFSETQ. The CDR3 length is 14 residues. After removal of 3 bases from V and 7 bases from J, the junction contained 7 bases not matched to a gene. The DNA for the CDR3 is TGCGCCAGCAGCTCTGGGGAGGGTTACAACATTCAGTACTTC. This translates into CASSSGEGYNIQYF.

V usage is TRBV12-5 and J usage is TRBJ1-1; weak D call: TRBD1 (5 bases). V gave up 0 bases and J gave up 5 bases, with 13 bases separating them. Germline CDR1 LGHNT, CDR2 FRNRAP. The CDR3 has 15 residues. This CDR3 reads CASGLVQGVLTEAFF. CDR3 DNA sequence: TGTGCTAGTGGTTTGGTTCAGGGAGTGTTGACTGAAGCTTTCTTT.

The chain links TRBV20-1 to TRBJ1-1; D is possibly TRBD1 (5 bases). In germline, CDR1 is DFQATT, CDR2 SNEGSKA (reference sequence). The CDR3 length is 16 residues. V lost 3 bases and J lost 6, with 23 bases in between. The CDR3 region is CSASRFGTRGRPEAFF. CDR3 nucleotide sequence: TGCAGTGCTAGTAGGTTTGGGACCCGAGGCCGCCCTGAAGCTTTCTTT.

This clonotype appeared a single time. The chain is built from TRBV20-1 and TRBJ2-4; 7 nucleotides match TRBD2. CDR3 length: 16 residues. Germline CDR1 and CDR2: DFQATT and SNEGSKA (reference sequence). With V trimmed by 1 base and J by 3 bases, 9 bases remained unmatched. The DNA of the CDR3 is TGCAGTGCTAGAGGTCGAGCGGGACGGGACAAAAACATTCAGTACTTC. It encodes CSARGRAGRDKNIQYF.

The rearrangement links TRBV7-2 to TRBJ2-1; no clear D gene. CDR3 length equals 12 residues. Trimming took off 5 bases at V and 5 bases at J, with 7 bases between the two ends. Germline lookup yields CDR1 SGHTA and CDR2 FQGNSA. CDR3 in amino acids: CASSRVDNEQFF. DNA for the CDR3: TGTGCCAGCAGCCGAGTAGACAATGAGCAGTTCTTC.

This clonotype was seen repeatedly, ten times or more. V usage is TRBV7-2 and J usage is TRBJ1-6; a weak D match, TRBD1 (5 bases). Germline-derived CDR1 and CDR2 are SGHTA and FQGNSA. V was trimmed by 3 bases and J by 7 bases, leaving 13 bases between them. The CDR3 covers 15 residues. The CDR3 sequence: CASSFFGQQNSPLHF. The DNA of the CDR3 is TGTGCCAGCAGCTTTTTCGGACAACAAAATTCACCCCTCCACTTT.

This clonotype turned up a few times. V and J are TRBV6-5 and TRBJ2-7, with TRBD2 identical over 11 bases. In germline, CDR1 is MNHEY, CDR2 SVGAGI. The CDR3 is 16 residues long. Losses at the gene ends were 0 bases for V and 4 bases for J; bases not matched to a gene: 5. The CDR3 region is CASSYSLAGGVYEQYF. As DNA, the CDR3 is TGTGCCAGCAGTTACTCTCTAGCGGGAGGAGTTTACGAGCAGTACTTC.

The sample holds many counts of this clonotype. The chain has TRBV7-2 and TRBJ1-5; D is unresolved. V shed 5 bases and J shed 5 bases, with 13 bases lying between them. This CDR3 has 14 amino acids. CDR1 SGHTA and CDR2 FQGNSA come from the germline V gene. The CDR3 DNA follows: TGTGCCAGCAGCCTGCAGGCGACGGATCAGCCCCAGCATTTT. Translation: CASSLQATDQPQHF. Variable domain in full (rest from reference TRBV7-2 and TRBJ1-5): GAGVSQSPSNKVTEKGKDVELRCDPISGHTALYWYRQSLGQGLEFLIYFQGNSAPDKSGLPSDRFSAERTGGSVSTLTIQRTQQEDSAVYLCASSLQATDQPQHFGDGTRLSIL.

The V gene is TRBV6-6, the J gene TRBJ2-5, with TRBD2 as a possible D gene (6 bases). V was cut by 8 bases and J by 2 bases, with 12 bases left in between. CDR3 length equals 13 residues. CDR1 and CDR2 (germline): MNHNY, SVGAGI (reference sequence). DNA for the CDR3: TGTGCCAGCGCGGTCGGGGGTCAAGAGACCCAGTACTTC. As protein: CASAVGGQETQYF.

The rearrangement links TRBV6-2 or TRBV6-3 to TRBJ2-3, with TRBD2 matching 12 bases. The J segment lost 1 base and the V segment lost 4 bases, leaving 6 bases of the junction unmatched. Germline-derived CDR1 and CDR2 are MNHEY and SVGEGT. The CDR3 sequence is 17 residues long. The CDR3, as DNA: TGTGCCAGCAGTTCCACCCTAGCGGGAGGGCGCACAGATACGCAGTATTTT. Translation gives CASSSTLAGGRTDTQYF.

This clonotype was seen a handful of times. The rearrangement joins TRBV7-8 to TRBJ2-7; D unclear. Looked up from germline, CDR1 is SGHVS and CDR2 is FQNEAQ. This CDR3 region has 14 residues. The V gene lost 0 bases and the J gene lost 4 bases, with 10 bases spanning the gap. CDR3 region: CASSLALSGYEQYF. In DNA, the CDR3 is TGTGCCAGCAGCTTAGCGCTCTCAGGTTACGAGCAGTACTTC.

The rearrangement uses TRBV28 and TRBJ2-5; 12 nucleotides agree with TRBD2. The CDR3 is made up of 17 amino acids. Trimming took 4 bases from V and 2 from J; bases not matched to a gene: 8. CDR1 and CDR2 (germline): MDHEN, SYDVKM. CDR3 nucleotide sequence: TGTGCCAGCAGTTCCCGACTAGCGGGGGCCTCTCAAGAGACCCAGTACTTC. The encoded protein is CASSSRLAGASQETQYF.

This clonotype came up a few times. The V call is TRBV6-2 or TRBV6-3, the J call TRBJ2-7; 7 nucleotides line up with TRBD1. CDR1 and CDR2 from the germline V gene are MNHEY and SVGEGT. The CDR3 consists of 16 residues. After removal of 10 bases from V and 1 base from J, the junction contained 16 bases not matched to a gene. This CDR3 reads CATMYPSRDRSYEQYF. The DNA of the CDR3 is TGTGCCACCATGTACCCTAGCCGGGACAGATCCTACGAGCAGTACTTC.

The chain joins TRBV20-1 to TRBJ2-3, with D tentatively TRBD2 (5 bases). V shed 3 bases and J shed 1 base, with 8 bases lying between them. This CDR3 is 13 amino acids long. Germline V CDR1 and CDR2: DFQATT, SNEGSKA (reference sequence). As DNA, the CDR3 is TGCAGTGCTAGTCTAGCTGGCACAGATACGCAGTATTTT. Amino acids: CSASLAGTDTQYF.